This T cell receptor beta chain is from a study of cytomegalovirus exposure and HLA in healthy donors. Study-wide findings and caveats: The presence/absence work took it that sequencing depth was about the same across donors. The listing of 150 to 200 TCR beta chains classed them as cytomegalovirus-associated.

This PCR relied on a set of 60 Vbeta primers and 13 Jbeta primers. Assay used: immunoSEQ multiplex PCR; TCRdb lists only in-frame clones, some missing. The table shows 130,000 or so clones, with over 8.5% occurring only once. In regard to this clone: The target antigen is unknown. An end of the junction differs from the germline gene, which may be a read error.

Germline lookup yields CDR1 KGHSH and CDR2 LQKENI. This CDR3 has 17 residues. J is TRBJ1-4 and V is TRBV18; D remains unclear. This TCR was sampled from a woman aged 40 to 50 in good health and CMV-seropositive. Source material: PBMCs. CDR3 nucleotides: TGTGTCAGCTCACCACTACCGGGATCGGCAACTAATGAAAAACTGTTTTTT. Protein sequence: CVSSPLPGSATNEKLFF.